This T cell receptor beta chain was identified during a study of T cells in Graves' hyperthyroidism and ophthalmopathy. TCR beta CDR3 region amplification was performed from RNA transcripts. HTBI primers were employed in a first-round RT-PCR of the TCR CDR3. TCRdb analysed the multiplex PCR reads with MiXCR anew, one entry per CDR3 protein. The profile covers over 200,000 distinct CDR3 sequences, with around 18% appearing a single time and roughly two fifths taken by the ten largest. Ten or more counts support this clonotype. The sequence was obtained from a man in his forties with Graves' hyperthyroidism. The sample taken for sequencing was blood.

CDR3 amino acids: CSVSPVGETQYF. DNA of the CDR3: TGCAGCGTAAGCCCCGTCGGGGAGACCCAGTACTTC. The J gene is TRBJ2-5, the V gene TRBV29-1; no clear D gene. Germline lookup yields CDR1 SQVTM and CDR2 ANQGSEA. V lost 6 bases to trimming and J lost 5 bases, with 13 bases between them. The CDR3 runs to 12 residues.